This T cell receptor beta chain was observed in a study of cytomegalovirus exposure and HLA in healthy donors. Study findings and constraints: The availability of immune exposure information extended only to CMV serostatus. Some V segments could not be told apart, so they were left out, TRBV6-2 and TRBV6-3 among them. The study flagged some 170 TCR beta chains as cytomegalovirus-associated.

The PCR had 60 Vbeta and 13 Jbeta primers. The table came from immunoSEQ multiplex PCR; TCRdb's copy has only in-frame clones and leaves some out. The profile shows over 100,000 clones, approximately 72% of them singletons. V lost 2 bases, J lost 1 base, and 3 bases lay in between. Per the germline V gene, CDR1 is LGHNA and CDR2 is YNFKEQ. The CDR3 has 13 residues. A note on this clone: Its target is unknown.

The V call is TRBV4-2, the J call TRBJ1-5; D call uncertain. Sequenced sample: PBMCs. This TCR was sampled from a man between 18 and 35 years old in good health and CMV-seronegative. The CDR3 spells CASSQISNQPQHF. The DNA of the CDR3 is TGTGCCAGCAGCCAAATAAGCAATCAGCCCCAGCATTTT.